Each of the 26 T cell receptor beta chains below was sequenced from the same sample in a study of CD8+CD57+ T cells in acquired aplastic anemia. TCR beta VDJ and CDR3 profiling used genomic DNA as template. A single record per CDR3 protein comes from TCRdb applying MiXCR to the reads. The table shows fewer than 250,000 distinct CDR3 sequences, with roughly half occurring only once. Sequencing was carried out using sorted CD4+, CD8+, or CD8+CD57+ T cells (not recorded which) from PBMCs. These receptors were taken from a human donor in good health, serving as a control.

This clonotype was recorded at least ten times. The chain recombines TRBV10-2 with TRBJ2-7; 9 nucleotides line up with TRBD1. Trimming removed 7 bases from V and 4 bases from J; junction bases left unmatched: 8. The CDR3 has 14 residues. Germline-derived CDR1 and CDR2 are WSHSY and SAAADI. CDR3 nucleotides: TGCGCCAGCAACGCCGGGACAGGGTTTTACGAGCAGTACTTC. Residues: CASNAGTGFYEQYF.

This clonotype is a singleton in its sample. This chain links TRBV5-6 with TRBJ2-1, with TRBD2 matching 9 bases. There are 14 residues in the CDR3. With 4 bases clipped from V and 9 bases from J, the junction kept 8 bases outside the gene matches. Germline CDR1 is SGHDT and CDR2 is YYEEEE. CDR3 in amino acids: CASSVGLASSEQFF. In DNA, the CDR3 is TGTGCCAGCAGCGTAGGACTAGCGAGCAGTGAGCAGTTCTTC.

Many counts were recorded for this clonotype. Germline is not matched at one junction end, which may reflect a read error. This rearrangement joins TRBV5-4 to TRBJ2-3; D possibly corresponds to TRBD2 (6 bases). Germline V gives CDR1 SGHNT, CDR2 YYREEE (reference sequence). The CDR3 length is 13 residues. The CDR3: CAGSLGEADTQYF. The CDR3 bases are TGTGCCGGCAGCTTGGGGGAGGCAGATACGCAGTATTTT.

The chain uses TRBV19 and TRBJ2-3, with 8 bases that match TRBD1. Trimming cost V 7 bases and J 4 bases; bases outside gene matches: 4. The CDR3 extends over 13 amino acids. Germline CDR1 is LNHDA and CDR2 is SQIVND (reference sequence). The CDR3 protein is CASKDRDPDTQYF. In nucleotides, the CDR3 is TGTGCCAGTAAGGACAGGGATCCAGATACGCAGTATTTT.

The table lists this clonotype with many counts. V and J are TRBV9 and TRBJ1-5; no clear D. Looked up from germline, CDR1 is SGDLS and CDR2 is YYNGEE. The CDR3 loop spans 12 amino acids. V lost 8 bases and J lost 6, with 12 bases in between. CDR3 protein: CASNGPGQPQHF. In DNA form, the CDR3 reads TGTGCCAGTAATGGCCCCGGTCAGCCCCAGCATTTT.

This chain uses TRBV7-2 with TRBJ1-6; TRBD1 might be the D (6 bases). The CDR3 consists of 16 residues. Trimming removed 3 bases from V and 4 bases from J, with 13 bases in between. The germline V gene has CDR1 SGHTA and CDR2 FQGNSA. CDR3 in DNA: TGTGCCAGCAGCTTGATGGGGGCAGTGTATAATTCACCCCTCCACTTT. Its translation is CASSLMGAVYNSPLHF.

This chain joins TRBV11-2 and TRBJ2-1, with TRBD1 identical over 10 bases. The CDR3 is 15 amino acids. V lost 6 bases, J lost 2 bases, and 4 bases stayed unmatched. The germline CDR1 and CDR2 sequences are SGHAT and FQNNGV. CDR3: CASRGDRGTYNEQFF. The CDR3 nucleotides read TGTGCCAGCAGAGGGGACAGGGGAACCTACAATGAGCAGTTCTTC.

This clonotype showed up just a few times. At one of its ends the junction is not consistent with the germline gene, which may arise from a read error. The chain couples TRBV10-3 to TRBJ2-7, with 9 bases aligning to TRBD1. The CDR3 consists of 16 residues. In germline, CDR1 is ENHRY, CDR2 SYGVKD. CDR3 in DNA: TGTGCCATCAAACCGGGACAGGGTATGGAGACCGGGGAGCTGTACTTC. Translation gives CAIKPGQGMETGELYF.

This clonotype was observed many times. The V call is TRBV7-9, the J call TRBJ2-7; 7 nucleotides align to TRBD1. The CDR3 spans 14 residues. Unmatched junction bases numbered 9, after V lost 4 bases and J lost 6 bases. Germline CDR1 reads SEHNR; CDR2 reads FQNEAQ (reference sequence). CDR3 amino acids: CASSSTGVWAEQYF. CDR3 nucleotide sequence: TGTGCCAGCAGCTCAACAGGGGTATGGGCCGAGCAGTACTTC.

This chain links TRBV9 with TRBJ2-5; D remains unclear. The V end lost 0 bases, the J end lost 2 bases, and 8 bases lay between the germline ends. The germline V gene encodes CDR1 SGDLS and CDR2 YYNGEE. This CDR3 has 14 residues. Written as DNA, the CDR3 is TGTGCCAGCAGCGTAGGGAGACTGCAAGAGACCCAGTACTTC. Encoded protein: CASSVGRLQETQYF.

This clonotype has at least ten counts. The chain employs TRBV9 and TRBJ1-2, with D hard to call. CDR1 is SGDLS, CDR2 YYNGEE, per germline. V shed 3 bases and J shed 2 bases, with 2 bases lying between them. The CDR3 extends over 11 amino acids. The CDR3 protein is CASSDNYGYTF. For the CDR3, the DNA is TGTGCCAGCAGCGACAACTATGGCTACACCTTC.

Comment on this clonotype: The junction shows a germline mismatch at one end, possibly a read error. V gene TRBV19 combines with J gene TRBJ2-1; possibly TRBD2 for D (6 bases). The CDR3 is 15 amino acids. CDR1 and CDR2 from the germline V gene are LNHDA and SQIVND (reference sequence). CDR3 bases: TGTGCCAGTAGTATGGAGGGCTACTACCACAATGGGCAGTTCTTC. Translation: CASSMEGYYHNGQFF.

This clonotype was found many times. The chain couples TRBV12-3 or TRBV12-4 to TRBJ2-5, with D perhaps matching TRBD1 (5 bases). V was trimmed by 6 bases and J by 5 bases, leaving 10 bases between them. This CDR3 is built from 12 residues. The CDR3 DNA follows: TGTGCCAGCAGCAGGGTGTTTGAGACCCAGTACTTC. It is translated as CASSRVFETQYF.

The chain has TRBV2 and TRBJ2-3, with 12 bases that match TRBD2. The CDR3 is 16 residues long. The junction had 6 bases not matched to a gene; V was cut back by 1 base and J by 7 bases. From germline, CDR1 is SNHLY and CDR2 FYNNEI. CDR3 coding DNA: TGTGCCAGCAGTGAAGGGCTAGCGGGGGGGCGGAATACGCAGTATTTT. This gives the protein CASSEGLAGGRNTQYF.

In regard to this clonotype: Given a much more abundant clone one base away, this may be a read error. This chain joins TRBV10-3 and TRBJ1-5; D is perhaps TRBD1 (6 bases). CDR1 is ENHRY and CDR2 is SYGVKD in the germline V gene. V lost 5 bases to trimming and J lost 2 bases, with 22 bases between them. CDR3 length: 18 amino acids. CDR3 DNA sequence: TGTGCCATCAGTTCCTACACACTAACAGGGAAGGGCAATCAGCCCCAGCATTTT. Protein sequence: CAISSYTLTGKGNQPQHF.

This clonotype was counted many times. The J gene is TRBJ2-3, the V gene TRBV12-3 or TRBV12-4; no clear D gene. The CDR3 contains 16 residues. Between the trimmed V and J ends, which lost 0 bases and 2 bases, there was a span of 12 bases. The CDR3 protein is CASSLAGIGFTDTQYF. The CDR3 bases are TGTGCCAGCAGTTTAGCGGGTATCGGGTTCACAGATACGCAGTATTTT.

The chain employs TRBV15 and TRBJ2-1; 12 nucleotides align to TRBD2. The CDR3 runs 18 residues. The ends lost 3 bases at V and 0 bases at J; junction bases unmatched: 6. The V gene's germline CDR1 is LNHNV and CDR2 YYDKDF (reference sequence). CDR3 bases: TGTGCCACCAGCAGCCTAATACTAGCGGGGGGCTCCTACAATGAGCAGTTCTTC. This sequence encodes CATSSLILAGGSYNEQFF.

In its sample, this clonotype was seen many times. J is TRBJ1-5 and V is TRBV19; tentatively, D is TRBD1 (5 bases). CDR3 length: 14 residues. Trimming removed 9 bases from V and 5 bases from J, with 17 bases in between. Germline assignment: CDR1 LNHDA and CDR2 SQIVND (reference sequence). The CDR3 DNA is TGTGCCAGAGAGGACAAAGTACATTATCAGCCCCAGCATTTT. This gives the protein CAREDKVHYQPQHF.

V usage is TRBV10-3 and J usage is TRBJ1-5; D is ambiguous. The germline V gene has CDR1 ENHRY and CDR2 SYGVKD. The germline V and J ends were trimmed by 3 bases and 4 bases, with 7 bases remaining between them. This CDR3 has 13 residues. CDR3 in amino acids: CAISDAGNQPQHF. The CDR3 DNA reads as TGTGCCATCAGTGATGCCGGTAATCAGCCCCAGCATTTT.

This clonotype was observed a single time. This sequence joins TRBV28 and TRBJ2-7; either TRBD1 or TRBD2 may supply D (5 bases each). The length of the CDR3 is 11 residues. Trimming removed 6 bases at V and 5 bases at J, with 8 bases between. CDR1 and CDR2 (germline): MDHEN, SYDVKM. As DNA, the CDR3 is TGTGCCAGCAGCGGGACCGACGAGCAGTACTTC. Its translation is CASSGTDEQYF.

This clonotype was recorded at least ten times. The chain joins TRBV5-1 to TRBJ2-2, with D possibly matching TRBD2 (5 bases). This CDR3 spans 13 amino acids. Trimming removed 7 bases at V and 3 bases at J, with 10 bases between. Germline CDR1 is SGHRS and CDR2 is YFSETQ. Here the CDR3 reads CASGERDTGELFF. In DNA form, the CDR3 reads TGCGCCAGCGGGGAGAGGGACACCGGGGAGCTGTTTTTT.

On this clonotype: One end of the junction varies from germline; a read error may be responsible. DNA for the CDR3: TGTGCCAGCAGTCCCCAGCGGGGAGGGGGCGTACACGGCACCTTC. Translated, it gives CASSPQRGGGVHGTF. The chain couples TRBV10-3 to TRBJ1-2, with 7 nucleotides matching TRBD1. CDR3 size: 15 residues. The germline gives CDR1 ENHRY, CDR2 SYGVKD.

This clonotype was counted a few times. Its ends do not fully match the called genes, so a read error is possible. This chain's CDR3 is CSVGEYGEQYF. In DNA, the CDR3 is TGCAGCGTTGGGGAATACGGTGAGCAGTACTTC. The chain links TRBV11-3 to TRBJ2-7; D gene uncertain. This CDR3 region has 11 residues. Germline V gene data show CDR1 as SGHNT and CDR2 as YENEEA.

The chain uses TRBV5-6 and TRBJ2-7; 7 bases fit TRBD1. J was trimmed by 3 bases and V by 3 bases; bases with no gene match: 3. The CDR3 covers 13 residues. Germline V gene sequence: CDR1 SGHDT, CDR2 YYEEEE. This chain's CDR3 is CASSSGQIYEQYF. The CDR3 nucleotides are TGTGCCAGCAGCTCGGGACAGATCTACGAGCAGTACTTC.

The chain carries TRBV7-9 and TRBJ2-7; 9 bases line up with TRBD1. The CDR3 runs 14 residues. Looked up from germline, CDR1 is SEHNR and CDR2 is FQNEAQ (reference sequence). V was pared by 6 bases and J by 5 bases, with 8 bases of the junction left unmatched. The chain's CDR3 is CASSPGQGSNEQYF. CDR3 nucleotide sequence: TGTGCCAGCAGTCCGGGACAGGGCTCAAACGAGCAGTACTTC.

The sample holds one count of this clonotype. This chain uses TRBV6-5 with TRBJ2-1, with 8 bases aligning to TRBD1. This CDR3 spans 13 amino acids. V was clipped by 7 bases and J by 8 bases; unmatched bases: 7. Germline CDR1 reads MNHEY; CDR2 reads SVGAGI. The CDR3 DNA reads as TGTGCCAGCACCGGACAGGGTATGGATGAGCAGTTCTTC. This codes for CASTGQGMDEQFF.